One sample yielded the 18 T cell receptor beta chains listed below, sequenced in a study of T cell responses to AZD1222 COVID-19 vaccine. The repertoire was sequenced with immunoSEQ multiplex PCR; TCRdb's copy has only in-frame clones and lacks some. This sample carries about 160,000 clones, 92% of them seen once, and the ten largest clones take 1.1%. The source material was peripheral blood, sampled 28 days after the second AZD1222 dose. These receptors originate from an adult who received the AZD1222 COVID-19 vaccine.

The V call is TRBV3-1 (or the pseudogene TRBV3-2), the J call TRBJ2-7, with D unclear. Germline CDR1 LGHDT, CDR2 YNNKEL (reference sequence). The CDR3 length is 15 residues. V lost 0 bases and J 4 bases, leaving 13 bases between the germline ends. The CDR3 spells CASSQEANPVYEQYF. In DNA, the CDR3 is TGTGCCAGCAGCCAAGAGGCGAATCCGGTTTACGAGCAGTACTTC.

V is TRBV11-2 and J is TRBJ2-1; a possible D gene is TRBD2 (6 bases). Germline V gene data show CDR1 as SGHAT and CDR2 as FQNNGV. The V gene lost 5 bases and the J gene lost 4 bases, with 24 bases spanning the gap. The CDR3 runs to 18 residues. CDR3 nucleotide sequence: TGTGCCAGCAGCCCAGGGCTTCGGTCTCGGGGGACGTACAATGAGCAGTTCTTC. Protein sequence: CASSPGLRSRGTYNEQFF.

The V and J genes are TRBV15 and TRBJ2-1; D tentatively reads TRBD1 or TRBD2 (5 bases each). Trimming left V 3 bases short and J 6 bases short, with 15 bases between. Germline V lookup: CDR1 LNHNV, CDR2 YYDKDF (reference sequence). The CDR3 is 15 amino acids. CDR3 loop: CATSRDGTVGNEQFF. CDR3 coding DNA: TGTGCCACCAGCAGGGATGGGACGGTGGGCAATGAGCAGTTCTTC.

The rearrangement links TRBV18 to TRBJ2-7; TRBD1 aligns across 11 bases. Germline CDR1 KGHSH, CDR2 LQKENI. V shed 5 bases and J 4 bases; nucleotides not matched to a gene: 4. The CDR3 covers 14 residues. This CDR3 reads CASSWDRGGYEQYF. CDR3 DNA: TGTGCCAGCTCATGGGACAGGGGGGGATACGAGCAGTACTTC.

This chain links TRBV5-1 with TRBJ2-5; TRBD1 matches at 7 bases. J was trimmed by 3 bases and V by 3 bases; bases with no gene match: 5. Germline values: CDR1 SGHRS, CDR2 YFSETQ. CDR3 length: 14 amino acids. CDR3 nucleotides: TGCGCCAGCAGCTATTACAGGGGCGAAGAGACCCAGTACTTC. Its protein is CASSYYRGEETQYF.

V is TRBV11-2 and J is TRBJ2-1; 8 nucleotides line up with TRBD2. V shed 2 bases, J shed 7 bases, and the junction held 7 bases outside the gene matches. Germline CDR1 is SGHAT and CDR2 is FQNNGV. CDR3 length: 15 residues. In DNA form, the CDR3 reads TGTGCCAGCAGCTTATGGCGGGGGGCCCAAAATGAGCAGTTCTTC. Protein product: CASSLWRGAQNEQFF.

This sequence joins TRBV9 and TRBJ1-6, with 7 bases fitting TRBD1. Per the germline V gene, CDR1 is SGDLS and CDR2 is YYNGEE. V was clipped by 3 bases and J by 2 bases; unmatched bases: 8. This CDR3 region has 17 residues. The CDR3 loop reads CASSEGAGRTYNSPLHF. CDR3 nucleotide sequence: TGTGCCAGCAGCGAGGGGGCAGGGCGCACCTATAATTCACCCCTCCACTTT. The variable domain in full, with the rest retrieved from reference TRBV9 and TRBJ1-6, is DSGVTQTPKHLITATGQRVTLRCSPRSGDLSVYWYQQSLDQGLQFLIQYYNGEERAKGNILERFSAQQFPDLHSELNLSSLELGDSALYFCASSEGAGRTYNSPLHFGNGTRLTVT.

This chain joins TRBV5-1 and TRBJ1-5, with D unresolved. Deletions cut 8 bases from V and 5 bases from J, with 14 bases between. This CDR3 is 13 amino acids long. CDR1 is SGHRS, CDR2 YFSETQ, per germline. CDR3 bases: TGCGCCAGACCCGGAAGACTTGATCAGCCCCAGCATTTT. It translates to CARPGRLDQPQHF.

The chain uses TRBV18 and TRBJ1-5; D gene ambiguous. Germline V CDR1 and CDR2: KGHSH, LQKENI. Trimming took off 2 bases at V and 5 bases at J, with 7 bases between the two ends. The CDR3 runs 13 residues. CDR3 bases: TGTGCCAGCTCACCAAAAATGGATCAGCCCCAGCATTTT. Translating it yields CASSPKMDQPQHF. Together with reference TRBV18 and TRBJ1-5, the CDR3 gives the full variable domain: NAGVMQNPRHLVRRRGQEARLRCSPMKGHSHVYWYRQLPEEGLKFMVYLQKENIIDESGMPKERFSAEFPKEGPSILRIQQVVRGDSAAYFCASSPKMDQPQHFGDGTRLSIL.

The chain couples TRBV10-3 to TRBJ1-1; 7 nucleotides line up with TRBD1. This CDR3 has 16 residues. The V and J ends lost 6 bases and 0 bases, in that order; junction bases with no gene match: 10. The germline CDR1 and CDR2 sequences are ENHRY and SYGVKD. The DNA for the CDR3 is TGTGCCATCAGCCGTCTGGGGACAGACCTGAACACTGAAGCTTTCTTT. Protein: CAISRLGTDLNTEAFF.

The chain combines TRBV12-2 with TRBJ1-5; no DNA check was done on the table's D call, TRBD1. TRBV12-2 is recorded as a pseudogene. The CDR3 consists of 14 residues. Written as DNA, the CDR3 is TGTGCAAGTCGCCAAGGACAGTTACATCAGCCCCAGCATTTT. This encodes CASRQGQLHQPQHF.

The J gene is TRBJ1-3, the V gene TRBV9; D is unclear. The CDR3 sequence is 14 residues long. Germline V lookup: CDR1 SGDLS, CDR2 YYNGEE. The germline V and J ends were trimmed by 3 bases and 4 bases, with 11 bases remaining between them. The CDR3 loop is CASSEGLEGNTIYF. CDR3 DNA: TGTGCCAGCAGCGAAGGTCTTGAGGGAAACACCATATATTTT.

Of note for this clone: The junction differs from germline at one of its ends, possibly a read error. The chain couples TRBV9 to TRBJ1-1; 7 bases agree with TRBD1. CDR1 and CDR2 from the germline V gene are SGDLS and YYNGEE. The CDR3 contains 14 residues. The CDR3 loop reads CASTVGQANTEAFF. The CDR3 bases are TGTGCCAGCACCGTAGGACAGGCGAACACTGAAGCTTTCTTT.

The rearrangement links TRBV9 to TRBJ1-1; D perhaps matches TRBD1 (5 bases). Trimming removed 0 bases at V and 7 bases at J, with 13 bases between. CDR1 is SGDLS, CDR2 YYNGEE, per germline. This CDR3 is 14 amino acids long. The CDR3 region is CASSVDRGEGEAFF. The CDR3 coding sequence is TGTGCCAGCAGCGTAGATCGGGGGGAGGGTGAAGCTTTCTTT.

The rearrangement links TRBV18 to TRBJ1-1; 7 bases line up with TRBD1. The CDR3 consists of 15 residues. The V gene end was trimmed by 2 bases and the J gene end by 0 bases; junction bases not matched to a gene: 3. Germline V gives CDR1 KGHSH, CDR2 LQKENI. The CDR3, as DNA: TGTGCCAGCTCACCATCGACAGGGCTGAACACTGAAGCTTTCTTT. Residues: CASSPSTGLNTEAFF.

This clone was counted once. This sample also contains other DNA sequences that code for the same CDR3. The chain combines TRBV6-5 with TRBJ1-5; maybe TRBD1 (6 bases). The CDR3 is 13 residues long. V was shortened by 4 bases and J by 4 bases, with 8 bases between the two germline ends. The germline V gene encodes CDR1 MNHEY and CDR2 SVGAGI. CDR3 sequence: CASSSQGNQPQHF. In DNA, the CDR3 is TGTGCCAGCAGTTCACAGGGAAATCAGCCCCAGCATTTT.

The V and J genes are TRBV29-1 and TRBJ1-2, with D perhaps TRBD1 (5 bases). The germline V and J ends were trimmed by 0 bases and 8 bases, with 19 bases remaining between them. The CDR3 is 15 amino acids. Germline assignment: CDR1 SQVTM and CDR2 ANQGSEA. CDR3 amino acids: CSVEDLGRGSWGYTF. The CDR3 nucleotides read TGCAGCGTTGAAGATTTGGGGCGGGGGTCGTGGGGCTACACCTTC.

The chain combines TRBV12-3 or TRBV12-4 with TRBJ2-1; TRBD1 matches 7 bases. The CDR3 has 13 residues. The V segment lost 5 bases and the J segment 8 bases; nucleotides outside the gene matches: 6. This CDR3 reads CASSLRGSDEQFF. The CDR3 coding sequence is TGTGCCAGCAGTCTCAGGGGGTCGGATGAGCAGTTCTTC.